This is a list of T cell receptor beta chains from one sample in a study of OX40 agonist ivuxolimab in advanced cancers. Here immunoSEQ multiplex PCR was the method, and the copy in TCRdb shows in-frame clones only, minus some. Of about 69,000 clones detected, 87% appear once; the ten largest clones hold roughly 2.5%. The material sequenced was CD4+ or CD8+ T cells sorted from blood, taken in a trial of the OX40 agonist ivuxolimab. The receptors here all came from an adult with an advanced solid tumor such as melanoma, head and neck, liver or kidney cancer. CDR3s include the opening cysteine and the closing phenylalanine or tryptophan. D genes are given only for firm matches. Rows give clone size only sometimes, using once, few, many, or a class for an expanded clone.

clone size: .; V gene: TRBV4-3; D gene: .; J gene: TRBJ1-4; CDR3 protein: CASSQDGQTNEKLFF; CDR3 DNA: TGCGCCAGCAGCCAAGATGGGCAGACTAATGAAAAACTGTTTTTT
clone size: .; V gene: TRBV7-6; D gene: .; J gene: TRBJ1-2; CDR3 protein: CASSLAPGFTYGYTF; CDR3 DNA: TGTGCCAGCAGCTTAGCGCCCGGGTTTACTTATGGCTACACCTTC
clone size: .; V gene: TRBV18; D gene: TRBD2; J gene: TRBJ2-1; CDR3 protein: CASSPSGGYSNEQFF; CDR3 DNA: TGTGCCAGCTCACCGAGCGGGGGGTATAGCAATGAGCAGTTCTTC
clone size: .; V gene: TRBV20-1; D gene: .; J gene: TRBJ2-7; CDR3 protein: CSARGVEQYF; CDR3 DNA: TGCAGTGCTAGGGGGGTAGAGCAGTACTTC
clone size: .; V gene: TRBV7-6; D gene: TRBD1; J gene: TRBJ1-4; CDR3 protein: CASSVDDGTGEKLFF; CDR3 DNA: TGTGCCAGCAGCGTAGATGACGGGACAGGTGAAAAACTGTTTTTT
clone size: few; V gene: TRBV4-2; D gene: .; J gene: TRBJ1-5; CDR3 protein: CASSQGTASNQPQHF; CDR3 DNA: TGTGCCAGCAGCCAAGGGACAGCCAGCAATCAGCCCCAGCATTTT
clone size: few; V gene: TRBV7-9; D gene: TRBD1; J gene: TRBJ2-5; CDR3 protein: CASSLTGGRETQYF; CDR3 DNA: TGTGCCAGCAGCTTAACAGGGGGTCGAGAGACCCAGTACTTC
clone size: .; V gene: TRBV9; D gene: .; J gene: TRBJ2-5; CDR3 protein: CASSASAGMTETQYF; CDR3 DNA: TGTGCCAGCAGCGCTAGCGCTGGGATGACGGAGACCCAGTACTTC
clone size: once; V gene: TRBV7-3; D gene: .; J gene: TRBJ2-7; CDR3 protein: CANSLEVSYEQYF; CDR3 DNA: TGTGCCAACAGCTTGGAGGTCTCCTACGAGCAGTACTTC
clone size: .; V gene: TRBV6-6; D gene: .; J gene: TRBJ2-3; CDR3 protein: CASSYSPTDTQYF; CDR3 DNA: TGTGCCAGCAGTTACTCGCCGACAGATACGCAGTATTTT
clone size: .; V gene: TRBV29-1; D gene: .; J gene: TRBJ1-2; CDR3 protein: CSVEGDTKNYGYTF; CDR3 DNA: TGCAGCGTTGAGGGGGACACGAAGAACTATGGCTACACCTTC
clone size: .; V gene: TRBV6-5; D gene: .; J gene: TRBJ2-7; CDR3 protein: CASSYSAESYEQYF; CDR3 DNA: TGTGCCAGCAGTTACTCCGCAGAGTCCTACGAGCAGTACTTC
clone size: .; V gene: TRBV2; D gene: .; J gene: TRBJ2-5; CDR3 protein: CASSGPTYQETQYF; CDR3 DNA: TGTGCCAGCAGTGGCCCGACGTACCAAGAGACCCAGTACTTC
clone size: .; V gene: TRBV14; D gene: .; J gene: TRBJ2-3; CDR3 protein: CASSPFGDSTDTQYF; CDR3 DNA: TGTGCCAGCAGCCCTTTCGGAGATAGCACAGATACGCAGTATTTT
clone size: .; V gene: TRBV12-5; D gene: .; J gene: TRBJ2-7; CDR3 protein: CASGLVRHPGEQYF; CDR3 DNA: TGTGCTAGTGGTTTGGTACGCCATCCGGGCGAGCAGTACTTC
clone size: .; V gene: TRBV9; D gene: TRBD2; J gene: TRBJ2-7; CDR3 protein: CASSVRTGGGYEQYF; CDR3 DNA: TGTGCCAGCAGCGTACGGACGGGGGGGGGCTACGAGCAGTACTTC
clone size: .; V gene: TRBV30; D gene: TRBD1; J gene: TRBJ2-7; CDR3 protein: CASSTGSSYEQYF; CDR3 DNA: TGTGCCAGCTCGACAGGGAGCTCCTACGAGCAGTACTTC
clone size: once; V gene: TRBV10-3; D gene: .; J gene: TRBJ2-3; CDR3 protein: CAISEGPSLDTQYF; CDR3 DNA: TGTGCCATCAGTGAGGGACCGAGCCTGGATACGCAGTATTTT
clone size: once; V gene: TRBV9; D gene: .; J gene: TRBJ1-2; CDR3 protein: CASSSQGTANYGYTF; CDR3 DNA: TGTGCCAGCAGCTCACAGGGTACGGCTAACTATGGCTACACCTTC
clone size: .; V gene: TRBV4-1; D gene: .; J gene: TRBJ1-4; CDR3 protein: CASSQGQLNEKLFF; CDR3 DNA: TGCGCCAGCAGCCAAGGACAGCTTAATGAAAAACTGTTTTTT
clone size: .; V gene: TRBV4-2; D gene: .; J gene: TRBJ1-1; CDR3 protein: CASSQANRANTEAFF; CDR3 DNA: TGTGCCAGCAGCCAAGCCAACAGGGCGAACACTGAAGCTTTCTTT
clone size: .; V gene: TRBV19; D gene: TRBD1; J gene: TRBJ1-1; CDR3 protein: CASLPGQALNTEAFF; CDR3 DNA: TGTGCCAGTCTACCGGGACAGGCATTGAACACTGAAGCTTTCTTT
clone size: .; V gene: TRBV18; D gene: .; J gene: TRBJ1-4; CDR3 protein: CASSPRAGEDVFF; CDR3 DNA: TGTGCCAGCTCACCGCGGGCAGGGGAAGATGTGTTTTTT
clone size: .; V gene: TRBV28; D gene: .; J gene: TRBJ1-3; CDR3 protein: CASSLGPQLRTGNTIYF; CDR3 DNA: TGTGCCAGCAGTTTAGGGCCACAGTTAAGGACTGGAAACACCATATATTTT
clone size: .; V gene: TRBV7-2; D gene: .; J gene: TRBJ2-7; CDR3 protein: CASSPPGYSHEQYF; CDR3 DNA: TGTGCCAGCAGCCCCCCAGGATATAGCCACGAGCAGTACTTC
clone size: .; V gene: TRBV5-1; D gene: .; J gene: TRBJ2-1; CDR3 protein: CASGQGGNNEQFF; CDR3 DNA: TGCGCCAGCGGACAGGGAGGGAACAATGAGCAGTTCTTC
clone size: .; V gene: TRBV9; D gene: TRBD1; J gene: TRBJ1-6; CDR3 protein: CASSVTGMDSPLHF; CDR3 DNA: TGTGCCAGCAGCGTGACAGGGATGGATTCACCCCTCCACTTT
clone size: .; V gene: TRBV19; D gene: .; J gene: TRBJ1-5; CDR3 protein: CASSIWAGDNQPQHF; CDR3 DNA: TGTGCCAGTAGTATATGGGCAGGAGACAATCAGCCCCAGCATTTT
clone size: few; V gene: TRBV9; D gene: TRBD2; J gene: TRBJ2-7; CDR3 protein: CASSVSLGSGLVSYEQYF; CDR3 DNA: TGTGCCAGCAGCGTAAGTTTGGGATCGGGACTAGTATCCTACGAGCAGTACTTC
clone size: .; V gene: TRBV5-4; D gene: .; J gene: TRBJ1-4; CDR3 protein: CASSDRESPNEKLFF; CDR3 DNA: TGTGCCAGCAGCGACCGAGAATCTCCTAATGAAAAACTGTTTTTT
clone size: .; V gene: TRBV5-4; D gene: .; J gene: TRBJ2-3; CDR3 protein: CASSLVGHSTDTQYF; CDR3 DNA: TGTGCCAGCAGCTTGGTGGGACACAGCACAGATACGCAGTATTTT
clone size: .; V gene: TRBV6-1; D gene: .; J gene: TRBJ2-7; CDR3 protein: CASTTTGTSSYEQYF; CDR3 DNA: TGTGCCAGCACCACTACCGGGACCAGCTCCTACGAGCAGTACTTC
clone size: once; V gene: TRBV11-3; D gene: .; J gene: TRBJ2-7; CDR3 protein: CASSYYRGGEQYF; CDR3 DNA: TGTGCCAGCAGCTACTACAGGGGAGGCGAGCAGTACTTC
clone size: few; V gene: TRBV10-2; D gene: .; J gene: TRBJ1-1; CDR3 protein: CASSESNPNTEAFF; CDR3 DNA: TGCGCCAGCAGTGAGTCGAACCCGAACACTGAAGCTTTCTTT
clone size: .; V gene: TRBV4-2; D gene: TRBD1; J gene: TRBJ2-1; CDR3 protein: CASSHQGANEQFF; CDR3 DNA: TGTGCCAGCAGCCATCAGGGGGCAAATGAGCAGTTCTTC
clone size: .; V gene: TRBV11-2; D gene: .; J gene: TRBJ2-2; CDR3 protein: CASLSGLAANTGELFF; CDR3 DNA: TGTGCCAGTCTCTCCGGACTGGCCGCGAACACCGGGGAGCTGTTTTTT
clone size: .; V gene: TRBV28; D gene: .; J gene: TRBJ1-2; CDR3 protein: CASQGLPKGYTF; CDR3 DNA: TGTGCCAGCCAGGGGCTACCGAAGGGCTACACCTTC
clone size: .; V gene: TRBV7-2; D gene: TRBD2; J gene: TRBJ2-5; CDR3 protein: CASSLVSGASGETQYF; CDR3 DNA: TGTGCCAGCAGCTTAGTGAGCGGGGCCTCCGGAGAGACCCAGTACTTC
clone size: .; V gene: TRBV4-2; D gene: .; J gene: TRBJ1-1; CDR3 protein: CASSLEMNTEAFF; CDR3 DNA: TGTGCCAGCAGCTTGGAGATGAACACTGAAGCTTTCTTT
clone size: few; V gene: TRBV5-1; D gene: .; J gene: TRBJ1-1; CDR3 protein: CASSLAEAGWSTEAFF; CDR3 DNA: TGCGCCAGCAGCTTGGCCGAGGCAGGGTGGTCCACTGAAGCTTTCTTT
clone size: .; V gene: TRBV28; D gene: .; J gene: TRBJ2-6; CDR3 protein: CASSVDGGRANVLTF; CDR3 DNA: TGTGCCAGCAGTGTCGACGGTGGCAGGGCCAACGTCCTGACTTTC
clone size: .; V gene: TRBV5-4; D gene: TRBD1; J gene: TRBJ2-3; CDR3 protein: CASSVDRVAADTQYF; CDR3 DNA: TGTGCCAGCAGCGTAGACAGGGTGGCGGCAGATACGCAGTATTTT
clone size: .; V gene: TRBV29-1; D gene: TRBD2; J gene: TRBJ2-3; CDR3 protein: CSVSGRASDTQYF; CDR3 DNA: TGCAGCGTTAGCGGGAGGGCCTCAGATACGCAGTATTTT
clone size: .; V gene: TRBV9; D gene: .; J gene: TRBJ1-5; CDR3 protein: CASSAGHFNQPQHF; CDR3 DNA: TGTGCCAGCAGCGCGGGACACTTCAATCAGCCCCAGCATTTT
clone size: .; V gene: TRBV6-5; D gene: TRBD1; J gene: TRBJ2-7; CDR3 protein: CASTRQGGTYEQYF; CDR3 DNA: TGTGCCAGCACCAGACAGGGTGGAACCTACGAGCAGTACTTC
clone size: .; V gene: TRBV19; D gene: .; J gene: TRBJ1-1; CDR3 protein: CASSIASVTEAFF; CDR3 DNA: TGTGCCAGTAGTATAGCATCGGTCACTGAAGCTTTCTTT
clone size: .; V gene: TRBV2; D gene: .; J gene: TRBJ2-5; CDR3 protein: CASRLEIQETQYF; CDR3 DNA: TGTGCCAGCAGGCTAGAGATCCAAGAGACCCAGTACTTC